The present TCR beta chain was sequenced within a study of PD-L1 blockade in urothelial cancer. Study context: About 90% of the 29 patients were men with bladder-origin urothelial cancer.

Repertoires were generated with immunoSEQ multiplex PCR, while TCRdb's copy carries only in-frame clones and drops some. The sample has approximately 90,000 clones, 80% to 85% seen once. The CDR3 runs 16 residues. CDR1 and CDR2 (germline): MNHEY, SMNVEV (reference sequence). V shed 5 bases and J 2 bases; nucleotides not matched to a gene: 11. The time point is: pretreatment peripheral blood. The TCR was taken from a man aged 60 to 69 with urothelial cancer. This specimen consisted of PBMCs, obtained around atezolizumab (anti-PD-L1) treatment. The J gene is TRBJ1-2, the V gene TRBV27; TRBD1 aligns across 7 bases. The CDR3 region is CASSQTDRQGNYGYTF. DNA for the CDR3: TGTGCCAGCAGTCAGACCGATAGACAGGGCAACTATGGCTACACCTTC.